Sequencing of this T cell receptor beta chain was carried out in a study of naive and memory T cell subsets. General study results and limits: Especially in CD8 cells, naive repertoires contained a few larger clonotypes, possibly CD45RA-re-expressing memory cells.

CDR3 length equals 15 residues. Trimming at V came to 4 bases and at J to 7 bases, leaving 9 bases not matched to a gene. Germline-derived CDR1 and CDR2 are SGHAT and FQDESV (reference sequence). The beta constant-region primer was an equimolar mix of two oligonucleotides covering TRBC1 and TRBC2. Ligated cDNA was amplified by four rounds of PCR with nested alpha and beta constant-region primers and SP2. A single record per CDR3 protein comes from TCRdb applying MiXCR to the UMI-ligation and nested PCR reads. The sample shows around 140,000 distinct CDR3 sequences, about 23% of them seen only once. As to this clonotype: Antigen unknown.

Sequencing was carried out using naive CD4+ T cells from blood. The clonotype was recovered from a human donor in good health. The chain uses TRBV11-1 and TRBJ2-3; TRBD2 matches 9 bases. CDR3 sequence: CASSSSSGKSNTQYF. The CDR3 coding sequence is TGTGCCAGCAGCTCCTCTAGCGGGAAGTCGAATACGCAGTATTTT.